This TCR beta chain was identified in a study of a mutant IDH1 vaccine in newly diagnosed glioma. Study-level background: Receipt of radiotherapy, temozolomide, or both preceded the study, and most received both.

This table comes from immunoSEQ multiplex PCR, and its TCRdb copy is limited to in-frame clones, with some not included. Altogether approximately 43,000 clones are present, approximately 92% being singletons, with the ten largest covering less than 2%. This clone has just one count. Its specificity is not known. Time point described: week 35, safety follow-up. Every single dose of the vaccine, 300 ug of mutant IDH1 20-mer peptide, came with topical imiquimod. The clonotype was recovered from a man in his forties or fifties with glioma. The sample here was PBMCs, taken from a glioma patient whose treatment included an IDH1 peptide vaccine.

The DNA of the CDR3 is TGTGCCAGCAGTACGCTGGGGCTGGGAGAGCAGTACTTC. Amino acids: CASSTLGLGEQYF. V usage is TRBV27 and J usage is TRBJ2-7, with a weak D call TRBD1 (5 bases). Germline V gene sequence: CDR1 MNHEY, CDR2 SMNVEV (reference sequence). V was cut by 5 bases and J by 7 bases, with 15 bases left in between. The CDR3 contains 13 residues.